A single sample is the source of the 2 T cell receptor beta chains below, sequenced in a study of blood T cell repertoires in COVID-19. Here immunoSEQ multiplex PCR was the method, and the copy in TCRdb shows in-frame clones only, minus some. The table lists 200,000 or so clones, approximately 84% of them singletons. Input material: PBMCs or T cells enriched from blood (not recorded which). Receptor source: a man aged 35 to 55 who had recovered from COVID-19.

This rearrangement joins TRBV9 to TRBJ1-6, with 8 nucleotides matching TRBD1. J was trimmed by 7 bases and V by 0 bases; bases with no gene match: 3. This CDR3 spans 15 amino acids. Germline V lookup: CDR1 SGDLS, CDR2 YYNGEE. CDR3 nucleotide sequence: TGTGCCAGCAGCGTAGATCACAGGGGGAATTCACCCCTCCACTTT. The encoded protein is CASSVDHRGNSPLHF.

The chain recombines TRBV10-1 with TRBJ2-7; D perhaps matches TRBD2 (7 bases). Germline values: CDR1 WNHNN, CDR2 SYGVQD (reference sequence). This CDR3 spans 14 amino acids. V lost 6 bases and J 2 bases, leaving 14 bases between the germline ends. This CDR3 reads CASRGRGGTYEQYF. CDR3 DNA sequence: TGCGCCAGCAGAGGAAGGGGGGGTACCTACGAGCAGTACTTC.